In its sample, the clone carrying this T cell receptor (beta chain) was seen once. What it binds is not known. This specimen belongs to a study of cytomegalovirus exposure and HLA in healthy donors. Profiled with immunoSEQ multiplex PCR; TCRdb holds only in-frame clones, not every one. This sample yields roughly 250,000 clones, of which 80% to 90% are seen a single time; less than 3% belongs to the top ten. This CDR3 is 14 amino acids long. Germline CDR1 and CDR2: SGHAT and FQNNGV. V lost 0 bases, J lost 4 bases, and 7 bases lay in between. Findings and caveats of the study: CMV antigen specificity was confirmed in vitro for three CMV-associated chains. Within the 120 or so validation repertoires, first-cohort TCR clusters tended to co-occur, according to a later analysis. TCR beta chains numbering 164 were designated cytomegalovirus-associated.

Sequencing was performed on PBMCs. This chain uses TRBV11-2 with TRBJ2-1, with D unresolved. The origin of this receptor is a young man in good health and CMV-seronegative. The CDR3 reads CASSLDGEYNEQFF. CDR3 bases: TGTGCCAGCAGCTTAGATGGAGAATACAATGAGCAGTTCTTC.